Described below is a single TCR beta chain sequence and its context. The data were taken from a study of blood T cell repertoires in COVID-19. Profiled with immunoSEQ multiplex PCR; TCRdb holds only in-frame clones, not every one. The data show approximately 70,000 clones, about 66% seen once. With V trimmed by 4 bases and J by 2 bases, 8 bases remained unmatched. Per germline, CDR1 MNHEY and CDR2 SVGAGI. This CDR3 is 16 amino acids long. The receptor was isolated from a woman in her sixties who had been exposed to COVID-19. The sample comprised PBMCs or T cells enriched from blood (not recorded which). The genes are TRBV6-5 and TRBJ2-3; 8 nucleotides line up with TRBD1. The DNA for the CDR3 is TGTGCCAGCAGTTCACGACAGGGGACCTTCACAGATACGCAGTATTTT. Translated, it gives CASSSRQGTFTDTQYF.